The sequence of this T cell receptor beta chain was determined in a study of T cell responses to AZD1222 COVID-19 vaccine (dated by TCRdb to 2020 to 2023). For the wider study: AZD1222 recipients whose second dose came at about 4 weeks and those whose second dose came at about 12 weeks were combined into one group, since spike-specific TCR depth and breadth did not differ between the two schedules. A total of approximately 250 trial participants underwent TCR sequencing, of whom 200 to 220 had received two doses of AZD1222 and around 25 had received two doses of the MenACWY control vaccine. Enrollment into the trials was organized by age into subgroups of 18-55, 56-69 and 70-plus years, and those subgroups contained roughly 150, 30 and 60 TCR-sequenced participants, respectively.

In the paper's terms, the time point label means: baseline before first vaccination. Vaccinee samples came from UK trials COV001 and COV002, including a single-blind randomized controlled phase 2/3 trial of AZD1222 (ChAdOx1 nCoV-19) in healthy adults. For TCRbeta chain sequencing, PBMC samples were collected from trial participants at day 0 and at day 28 after the second dose. The CDR3 regions of human TCRbeta chains were analyzed by immunosequencing. In the paper's pipeline: Repertoire TCRs were checked for matches against a reference library of SARS-CoV-2-specific TCRs that had been generated using the MIRA antigen-specificity platform. Breadth was defined as the fraction of unique TCRs that were SARS-CoV-2-associated. Depth was defined as the fraction of total T cells that were SARS-CoV-2-associated. Using the MIRA data, each spike-specific TCR was mapped to the spike region that the TCR reacts to and placed in a CD4 or CD8 class. Log10-transformed breadth and depth values were compared by one-way ANOVA with Sidak's multiple comparisons tests. TCRdb carries this immuneACCESS record with in-frame sequences only. Its versions omit some clonotypes, under half of them owing to an unresolved V gene in the studies checked, with the rest unexplained. V and J calls and clone size are as listed in that table; D and trimming were resolved from the DNA. The sample table lists 120,000 to 150,000 clones, roughly 91% of them with a count of one. Of the sample, approximately 2% falls within the top ten clones.

V is pruned by 6 bases and J by 2 bases, leaving 7 bases of the junction without a gene match. Reading the germline V gene gives CDR1 SNHLY and CDR2 FYNNEI. The CDR3 runs 16 amino acids, cysteine and phenylalanine included. The CDR3 DNA has 48 bases and is translated from base 1. Points on this clone: Its antigen specificity is not known. The sample holds no much larger clone one base away, and base qualities are not on file.

General study outcomes and caveats: After two AZD1222 doses, both the breadth and the depth of spike-specific TCRs were significantly higher than at day 0 and than in MenACWY recipients. Conclusions about previously exposed vaccinees were limited because only a handful of AZD1222 recipients were SARS-CoV-2 seropositive at baseline. Because no day 14 peak-response samples were available, the repertoires could be characterized only after the peak T cell response. Epitopes outside the regions mutated in the B.1.351 and B.1.1.7 variants were reportedly recognized by nearly half of the unique spike-specific TCRs. Participants were mostly white British and included more females than males, and it was suggested by the authors that clonal diversity may have been underestimated. Vaccine-associated CD4 TCRs spanned the whole spike protein, with dominant responses in regions 160-218 and 743-854. The 56-69-year group was small, and its depth increase did not reach significance, likely because of low power.

The rearranged segments are TRBV2 and TRBJ2-7, with TRBD2 identical over 13 junction bases. The TCR was taken from an adult in good health. The input for sequencing was peripheral blood, taken on day 0 of AZD1222 vaccination. The sequenced DNA is TGTGCCAGCAGAGACTCGGGACTAGCGGGAACCTACGAGCAGTACTTC. This encodes CASRDSGLAGTYEQYF.